This entry lists 27 T cell receptor beta chains sequenced from one sample in a study of cytomegalovirus exposure and HLA in healthy donors (dated by TCRdb to about 2017). Receptor libraries were prepared by the immunoSEQ multiplex PCR assay. The multiplex PCR relied on a mix of 60 forward primers for TCR Vbeta segments and 13 reverse primers for TCR Jbeta segments. The immuneACCESS repertoire file appears here via TCRdb, limited to in-frame rearrangements. These files lack a portion of the clones; in checked studies, under half of the deficit traces to unresolved V genes, and the cause of the others is not known. Across this sample there are approximately 210,000 clones, with approximately 83% seen only once. Approximately 10% of the sample lies in the top ten. The sequenced sample was PBMCs. The receptors shown here come from a woman between 45 and 60 years old in good health and CMV-seropositive.

J is TRBJ2-5 and V is TRBV30; 7 bases are shared with TRBD2. Looked up from germline, CDR1 is GTSNPN and CDR2 is SVGIG (reference sequence). CDR3 size: 13 residues. Trimming removed 3 bases from V and 3 bases from J; junction bases left unmatched: 4. CDR3 bases: TGTGCCTGGAGCGCCGGACTAGAAGAGACCCAGTACTTC. Translating it yields CAWSAGLEETQYF. Full variable domain (missing parts from reference TRBV30 and TRBJ2-5): SQTIHQWPATLVQPVGSPLSLECTVEGTSNPNLYWYRQAAGRGLQLLFYSVGIGQISSEVPQNLSASRPQDRQFILSSKKLLLSDSGFYLCAWSAGLEETQYFGPGTRLLVL.

The CDR3 here is CASSFRLAGEETQYF. The CDR3 region has the DNA TGCGCCAGCAGCTTCAGACTAGCGGGGGAAGAGACCCAGTACTTC. The V call is TRBV5-1, the J call TRBJ2-5, with 12 positions matching TRBD2. The V and J ends lost 2 bases and 3 bases, in that order; junction bases with no gene match: 2. The CDR3 extends over 15 amino acids. Germline V CDR1 and CDR2: SGHRS, YFSETQ.

This clone occurred a few times. The genes are TRBV4-3 and TRBJ1-4; 7 positions match TRBD1. Germline CDR1 is LGHNA and CDR2 is YSLEER. V lost 4 bases to trimming and J lost 5 bases; unmatched junction nucleotides: 7. The CDR3 is 15 residues long. This CDR3 reads CASSPQTGRNEKLFF. The CDR3 DNA is TGCGCCAGCAGCCCTCAGACAGGGAGAAATGAAAAACTGTTTTTT.

Here the CDR3 reads CASSVTTGPEQYF. CDR3 in DNA: TGTGCCAGTAGTGTTACGACAGGGCCCGAGCAGTACTTC. The V gene is TRBV19, the J gene TRBJ2-7, with 7 positions matching TRBD1. CDR1 and CDR2 (germline): LNHDA, SQIVND (reference sequence). The CDR3 consists of 13 residues. After removal of 5 bases from V and 6 bases from J, the junction contained 7 bases not matched to a gene.

This chain uses TRBV21-1 with TRBJ1-3. TRBV21-1 is a known pseudogene. The CDR3 spans 14 residues. CDR3 nucleotide sequence: TGTGCCAGCAGCCGGAGGTTTATAGGAAACACCATATATTTT. It translates to CASSRRFIGNTIYF.

Turning to this clone: One base separates it from a far larger clone, so it is likely a read error. The chain employs TRBV2 and TRBJ1-1; 7 bases line up with TRBD1. The germline V gene has CDR1 SNHLY and CDR2 FYNNEI. This CDR3 is 13 amino acids long. V was clipped by 5 bases and J by 4 bases; unmatched bases: 4. This chain's CDR3 is CASSKQGSTEAFF. The CDR3, as DNA: TGTGCCAGCAGTAAACAGGGGAGCACTGAAGCTTTCTTT.

The rearrangement joins TRBV11-1 to TRBJ2-1, with TRBD2 matching 12 bases. There are 17 residues in the CDR3. Germline values: CDR1 SGHAT, CDR2 FQDESV (reference sequence). The trim removed 5 bases at V and 9 bases at J, leaving 14 bases unmatched. CDR3 bases: TGTGCCAGCAGCGTCCATGCCGGGACTAGCGGGCAGGCTGAGCAGTTCTTC. Protein: CASSVHAGTSGQAEQFF.

The chain couples TRBV6-6 to TRBJ2-5; TRBD1 agrees at 11 bases. The CDR3 is 16 residues long. The V gene end was trimmed by 6 bases and the J gene end by 3 bases; junction bases not matched to a gene: 9. Germline values: CDR1 MNHNY, CDR2 SVGAGI (reference sequence). CDR3 loop: CASRPGQGAAKETQYF. The DNA of the CDR3 is TGTGCCAGCAGGCCCGGACAGGGGGCGGCAAAAGAGACCCAGTACTTC.

The chain joins TRBV29-1 to TRBJ1-5, with D perhaps matching TRBD1 (6 bases). The CDR3 has 14 amino acids. With 4 bases removed from V and 7 bases from J, the gap between germline ends came to 17 bases. CDR1 is SQVTM and CDR2 is ANQGSEA in the germline V gene. CDR3 residues: CSVVSGAAAQPQHF. CDR3 nucleotide sequence: TGCAGCGTTGTTTCAGGGGCCGCGGCCCAGCCCCAGCATTTT.

J is TRBJ2-1 and V is TRBV6-5, with D perhaps matching TRBD1 (6 bases). Germline lookup yields CDR1 MNHEY and CDR2 SVGAGI. V dropped 0 bases and J dropped 7 bases, with 13 bases sitting between them. The CDR3 contains 15 residues. The CDR3 DNA follows: TGTGCCAGCAGTTACTCTAACAGGGTTAGGAATGAGCAGTTCTTC. Its translation: CASSYSNRVRNEQFF.

Only one count was recorded for this clone. CDR3 region: CASSLWGGEHYGYTF. CDR3 nucleotide sequence: TGCGCCAGCAGCTTGTGGGGCGGGGAGCACTATGGCTACACCTTC. The chain is built from TRBV5-1 and TRBJ1-2; TRBD1 is a possible D gene (5 bases). The CDR3 totals 15 residues. Germline CDR1 reads SGHRS; CDR2 reads YFSETQ. V dropped 1 base and J dropped 3 bases, with 13 bases sitting between them.

This clone was seen a few times. The V call is TRBV18, the J call TRBJ1-1; unclear D gene. This CDR3 has 13 amino acids. Germline V lookup: CDR1 KGHSH, CDR2 LQKENI. Trimming left V 3 bases short and J 11 bases short, with 16 bases between. CDR3 sequence reads: CASSPDYVPEAFF. In nucleotides, the CDR3 is TGTGCCAGCTCACCGGACTATGTTCCGGAGGCTTTCTTT.

The chain joins TRBV28 to TRBJ1-5, with 9 bases aligning to TRBD1. J lost 2 bases, V lost 5 bases, and 10 bases had no gene match. The CDR3 contains 17 residues. CDR1 and CDR2 from the germline V gene are MDHEN and SYDVKM. CDR3 in DNA: TGTGCCAGCAGTCCGACTACAGGGGGCCTGGGCAATCAGCCCCAGCATTTT. This gives the protein CASSPTTGGLGNQPQHF.

The J gene is TRBJ2-3, the V gene TRBV7-9; 8 nucleotides agree with TRBD2. The CDR3 covers 15 residues. Germline trimming cut 1 base from V and 3 bases from J; bases unmatched to any gene: 3. Per the germline V gene, CDR1 is SEHNR and CDR2 is FQNEAQ (reference sequence). CDR3 coding DNA: TGTGCCAGCAGCTTAGGGGCGGGGGGTACAGATACGCAGTATTTT. This sequence encodes CASSLGAGGTDTQYF. Supplemented by reference TRBV7-9 and TRBJ2-3, the full variable domain reads DTGVSQNPRHKITKRGQNVTFRCDPISEHNRLYWYRQTLGQGPEFLTYFQNEAQLEKSRLLSDRFSAERPKGSFSTLEIQRTEQGDSAMYLCASSLGAGGTDTQYFGPGTRLTVL.

As concerns this clone: Other nucleotide sequences from this sample produce the same CDR3. This rearrangement joins TRBV7-3 to TRBJ2-2; D is perhaps TRBD1 (6 bases). The germline CDR1 and CDR2 sequences are SGHTA and FQGTGA. The germline V and J ends were trimmed by 5 bases and 1 base, with 17 bases remaining between them. This CDR3 has 17 residues. The CDR3: CASSEQGGMENTGELFF. CDR3 DNA: TGTGCCAGCAGCGAACAGGGTGGAATGGAGAACACCGGGGAGCTGTTTTTT.

CDR3 loop: CASSLSRTVRGYTF. In DNA form, the CDR3 reads TGTGCCAGCAGCTTATCCCGGACAGTCCGAGGCTACACCTTC. V usage is TRBV7-2 and J usage is TRBJ1-2; D perhaps matches TRBD1 (6 bases). The V gene's germline CDR1 is SGHTA and CDR2 FQGNSA. This CDR3 comprises 14 residues. Between the trimmed V and J ends, which lost 2 bases and 8 bases, there was a span of 15 bases.

The chain combines TRBV28 with TRBJ1-5; TRBD1 matches at 10 bases. Germline V gives CDR1 MDHEN, CDR2 SYDVKM. The V gene end was trimmed by 5 bases and the J gene end by 6 bases; junction bases not matched to a gene: 7. This CDR3 is 15 amino acids long. This chain's CDR3 is CASSAGTGVSQPQHF. The DNA of the CDR3 is TGTGCCAGCAGTGCGGGGACAGGGGTAAGTCAGCCCCAGCATTTT. Drawing the rest from reference TRBV28 and TRBJ1-5, the complete variable domain is DVKVTQSSRYLVKRTGEKVFLECVQDMDHENMFWYRQDPGLGLRLIYFSYDVKMKEKGDIPEGYSVSREKKERFSLILESASTNQTSMYLCASSAGTGVSQPQHFGDGTRLSIL.

The V and J genes are TRBV7-9 and TRBJ2-7; 7 bases map to TRBD1. The length of the CDR3 is 14 residues. From germline, CDR1 is SEHNR and CDR2 FQNEAQ (reference sequence). V trimming: 5 bases; J trimming: 7 bases; junction bases outside the gene matches: 11. This CDR3 is CASSPGGSGLEQYF. The DNA for the CDR3 is TGTGCCAGCAGCCCAGGGGGTTCGGGTTTGGAGCAGTACTTC. The complete variable domain, with remaining parts taken from reference TRBV7-9 and TRBJ2-7, reads DTGVSQNPRHKITKRGQNVTFRCDPISEHNRLYWYRQTLGQGPEFLTYFQNEAQLEKSRLLSDRFSAERPKGSFSTLEIQRTEQGDSAMYLCASSPGGSGLEQYFGPGTRLTVT.

The table lists this clone with a count of one. This chain joins TRBV7-6 and TRBJ2-7, with D maybe TRBD1 (7 bases). Trimming took 1 base from V and 4 from J, leaving 14 bases between them. The V gene's germline CDR1 is SGHVS and CDR2 FNYEAQ. CDR3 length: 15 amino acids. CDR3: CASSLVRQGLYEQYF. CDR3 in DNA: TGTGCCAGCAGCTTAGTGCGACAGGGACTTTACGAGCAGTACTTC.

This chain joins TRBV6-5 and TRBJ1-3, with D uncertain. The CDR3 loop spans 16 amino acids. Trimming left V 2 bases short and J 0 bases short, with 11 bases between. Germline CDR1 is MNHEY and CDR2 is SVGAGI. The CDR3 coding sequence is TGTGCCAGCAGTTACCTGGCCGGGAACTCTGGAAACACCATATATTTT. Translated, it gives CASSYLAGNSGNTIYF.

The DNA of the CDR3 is TGCGCCAGCAGCCTGACAGGGGTCCCATTCGGTACGCAGTATTTT. Residues: CASSLTGVPFGTQYF. The gene calls are TRBV5-1 and TRBJ2-3, with 8 bases lining up with TRBD1. The trim removed 4 bases at V and 8 bases at J, leaving 12 bases unmatched. The germline CDR1 and CDR2 sequences are SGHRS and YFSETQ. The CDR3 is 15 amino acids.

The rearrangement links TRBV29-1 to TRBJ1-2; D is unresolved. Germline V gives CDR1 SQVTM, CDR2 ANQGSEA. V lost 4 bases, J lost 0 bases, and 6 bases lay in between. This CDR3 is 12 amino acids long. CDR3 sequence: CSVVAANYGYTF. The CDR3 nucleotides read TGCAGCGTTGTTGCAGCTAACTATGGCTACACCTTC.

The chain links TRBV27 to TRBJ1-1, with a weak D call TRBD1 (5 bases). The CDR3 runs 15 residues. Germline V gives CDR1 MNHEY, CDR2 SMNVEV (reference sequence). V was pared by 3 bases and J by 1 base, with 12 bases between. CDR3 nucleotides: TGTGCCAGCAGTTTGTCCCGGGGGAGGAACACTGAAGCTTTCTTT. Translation gives CASSLSRGRNTEAFF.

The chain uses TRBV6-5 and TRBJ2-7, with D maybe TRBD1 (6 bases). Trimming cost V 5 bases and J 4 bases, with 15 bases left between them. The length of the CDR3 is 14 residues. Germline CDR1 reads MNHEY; CDR2 reads SVGAGI. For the CDR3, the DNA is TGTGCCAGCAGTAAATACAGGGATACTTACGAGCAGTACTTC. Encoded protein: CASSKYRDTYEQYF.

This rearrangement joins TRBV9 to TRBJ1-1; maybe TRBD1 (5 bases). The CDR3 sequence is 15 residues long. Germline V gene lookup returns CDR1 SGDLS and CDR2 YYNGEE. V gave up 0 bases and J gave up 3 bases, with 12 bases separating them. The CDR3 nucleotides are TGTGCCAGCAGCGTAGTAAGGGGTCGGGACACTGAAGCTTTCTTT. Its protein is CASSVVRGRDTEAFF.

The J gene is TRBJ2-1, the V gene TRBV6-1; 7 nucleotides align to TRBD1. Germline CDR1 is MNHNS and CDR2 is SASEGT. The J segment lost 9 bases and the V segment lost 5 bases, leaving 13 bases of the junction unmatched. The CDR3 is 15 residues long. The CDR3 reads CASSPLKQGFGEQFF. Written as DNA, the CDR3 is TGTGCCAGCAGTCCCCTCAAACAGGGGTTCGGTGAGCAGTTCTTC.

The chain links TRBV11-2 to TRBJ2-2, with D unresolved. The CDR3 length is 11 residues. Germline V gene data show CDR1 as SGHAT and CDR2 as FQNNGV. The V and J ends lost 6 bases and 5 bases respectively, with 4 bases between them. For the CDR3, the DNA is TGTGCCAGCAGTTCTACCGGGGAGCTGTTTTTT. Amino acids: CASSSTGELFF.